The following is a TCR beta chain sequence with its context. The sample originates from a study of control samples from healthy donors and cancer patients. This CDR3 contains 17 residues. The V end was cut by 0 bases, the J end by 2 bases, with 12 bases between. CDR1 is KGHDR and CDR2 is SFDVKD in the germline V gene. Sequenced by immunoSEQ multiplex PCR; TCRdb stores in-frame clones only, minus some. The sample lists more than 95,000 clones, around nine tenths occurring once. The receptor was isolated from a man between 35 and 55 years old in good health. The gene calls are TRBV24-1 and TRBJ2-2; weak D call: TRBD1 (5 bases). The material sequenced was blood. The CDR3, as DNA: TGTGCCACCAGTGATTTGCTTGTGACAGCCAACACCGGGGAGCTGTTTTTT. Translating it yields CATSDLLVTANTGELFF.